One and the same sample provided the 19 T cell receptor beta chains below, sequenced in a study of identical twins. TCRdb redid the calling of the 5' RACE reads with MiXCR, one entry per CDR3 protein. The sample shows 200,000 or so distinct CDR3 sequences, approximately 15% of them seen only once. This same sample was also part of a study on T cells expressing NK-cell markers.

Sequencing was carried out using CD8+ T cells sorted from blood. The source of these receptors is a woman between 18 and 30 years old in good health.

The V and J genes are TRBV6-2 or TRBV6-3 and TRBJ2-1; 13 bases line up with TRBD2. Trimming took 1 base from V and 5 from J; bases not matched to a gene: 14. The CDR3 is made up of 20 amino acids. Per germline, CDR1 MNHEY and CDR2 SVGEGT. The DNA of the CDR3 is TGTGCCAGCAGTTACTACCCTCAGACTAGCGGGGGGTCCCCGCACAATGAGCAGTTCTTC. Its protein is CASSYYPQTSGGSPHNEQFF.

The chain is built from TRBV29-1 and TRBJ2-1; 9 bases align to TRBD1. This CDR3 has 15 amino acids. Germline CDR1 is SQVTM and CDR2 is ANQGSEA. V shed 2 bases and J 3 bases; nucleotides not matched to a gene: 5. The CDR3 coding sequence is TGCAGCGTTGAATTTGGGACAGGGATCTACAATGAGCAGTTCTTC. It is translated as CSVEFGTGIYNEQFF.

The chain links TRBV9 to TRBJ2-2; D unresolved. Trimming stripped 7 bases from V and 4 bases from J, with 8 bases between. Per germline, CDR1 SGDLS and CDR2 YYNGEE. The CDR3 has 12 residues. CDR3 loop: CASLGPTGELFF. CDR3 nucleotides: TGTGCCAGCCTTGGTCCCACCGGGGAGCTGTTTTTT.

This chain uses TRBV7-9 with TRBJ2-7; the D gene is possibly TRBD1 (5 bases). This CDR3 contains 16 residues. V lost 5 bases, J lost 5 bases, and 22 bases lay in between. Germline CDR1 SEHNR, CDR2 FQNEAQ (reference sequence). As DNA, the CDR3 is TGTGCCAGCAGCCATCGTATCCAGGGCGGTCTTCACGAGCAGTACTTC. Protein product: CASSHRIQGGLHEQYF.

The table lists this clonotype with many counts. The rearrangement links TRBV5-5 to TRBJ2-2; D is ambiguous. Deletions cut 0 bases from V and 3 bases from J, with 3 bases between. The germline CDR1 and CDR2 sequences are SGHKS and YYEKEE (reference sequence). This CDR3 is built from 13 residues. The DNA of the CDR3 is TGTGCCAGCAGCTTGGGGGACACCGGGGAGCTGTTTTTT. Protein sequence: CASSLGDTGELFF.

The chain joins TRBV13 to TRBJ2-7; tentatively, D is TRBD2 (5 bases). Germline V gene data show CDR1 as PRHDT and CDR2 as FYEKMQ (reference sequence). The CDR3 runs 15 residues. V gave up 4 bases and J gave up 3 bases, with 16 bases separating them. As DNA, the CDR3 is TGTGCCAGCAGCTCCCGTGCGAGGGCCAACTACGAGCAGTACTTC. The encoded protein is CASSSRARANYEQYF.

This clonotype was seen ten or more times. The chain couples TRBV12-3 or TRBV12-4 to TRBJ1-1; D ambiguous. CDR3 length equals 13 residues. The ends were cut back, 7 bases at V and 2 bases at J, with 11 bases in the middle. CDR3 nucleotides: TGTGCCAGCACCTTTGGGATTAACACTGAAGCTTTCTTT. This sequence encodes CASTFGINTEAFF.

This clonotype was counted between two and nine times. The rearrangement joins TRBV12-3 or TRBV12-4 to TRBJ2-7, with D possibly being TRBD2 (5 bases). The V gene lost 2 bases and the J gene lost 6 bases, with 8 bases spanning the gap. This CDR3 has 12 amino acids. The CDR3 sequence: CASSLSGVEQYF. Here the CDR3 DNA reads TGTGCCAGCAGTTTATCCGGGGTCGAGCAGTACTTC.

The chain employs TRBV18 and TRBJ2-7; the D gene is possibly TRBD2 (5 bases). The CDR3 length is 12 residues. V lost 9 bases and J lost 5, with 14 bases in between. CDR1 is KGHSH, CDR2 LQKENI, per germline. This CDR3 is CASSERDDEQYF. The CDR3 nucleotides read TGTGCCAGTTCAGAGAGGGATGACGAGCAGTACTTC.

In this sample, this clonotype turned up a few times. CDR3 in amino acids: CASSGYSGYNEQFF. The CDR3 nucleotides are TGTGCCAGCAGCGGATACAGTGGGTACAATGAGCAGTTCTTC. This rearrangement joins TRBV9 to TRBJ2-1, with D unresolved. V was shortened by 3 bases and J by 4 bases, with 11 bases between the two germline ends. The CDR3 has 14 residues. The V gene's germline CDR1 is SGDLS and CDR2 YYNGEE.

In this sample, this clonotype turned up many times. The chain joins TRBV12-3 or TRBV12-4 to TRBJ2-7, with D unresolved. The CDR3 length is 11 residues. The V gene lost 8 bases and the J gene lost 4 bases, with 9 bases spanning the gap. The CDR3 DNA reads as TGTGCCAGCGGCCCCTTGTACGAGCAGTACTTC. This codes for CASGPLYEQYF.

This clonotype was seen more than once but under ten times. J is TRBJ2-2 and V is TRBV28; tentatively, D is TRBD1 or TRBD2 (6 bases each). Deletions cut 5 bases from V and 10 bases from J, with 14 bases between. Looked up from germline, CDR1 is MDHEN and CDR2 is SYDVKM. The CDR3 sequence is 13 residues long. Written as DNA, the CDR3 is TGTGCCAGCAGTCTCCGAGGGGGGCTGGAGCTGTTTTTT. It encodes CASSLRGGLELFF.

The rearrangement uses TRBV9 and TRBJ2-7; 10 bases align to TRBD2. This CDR3 spans 15 amino acids. CDR1 SGDLS and CDR2 YYNGEE come from the germline V gene. The V and J ends lost 0 bases and 7 bases, in that order; junction bases with no gene match: 7. CDR3 nucleotide sequence: TGTGCCAGCAGCGTAGTGCTAGCGGGAGTCGGGGAGCAGTACTTC. Its protein is CASSVVLAGVGEQYF. The whole variable domain, remainder taken from reference TRBV9 and TRBJ2-7, is DSGVTQTPKHLITATGQRVTLRCSPRSGDLSVYWYQQSLDQGLQFLIQYYNGEERAKGNILERFSAQQFPDLHSELNLSSLELGDSALYFCASSVVLAGVGEQYFGPGTRLTVT.

Only a few counts were recorded for this clonotype. The chain is built from TRBV9 and TRBJ2-7; 7 bases are a match to TRBD2. Germline-derived CDR1 and CDR2 are SGDLS and YYNGEE. The CDR3 is made up of 17 amino acids. V gave up 4 bases and J gave up 1 base; unmatched junction bases: 14. The CDR3 DNA reads as TGTGCCAGCAGCCACTCCTCGGGGGGAGAGCTTTCCTACGAGCAGTACTTC. This sequence encodes CASSHSSGGELSYEQYF.

The table lists this clonotype with many counts. For the CDR3, the DNA is TGTGCCAGCAGCCCCCCGGGAGGGCCTGAGGATGAGCAGTTCTTC. Encoded protein: CASSPPGGPEDEQFF. V and J are TRBV12-3 or TRBV12-4 and TRBJ2-1; the match to TRBD2 covers 8 bases. The CDR3 extends over 15 amino acids. J was trimmed by 8 bases and V by 6 bases; bases with no gene match: 12.

V usage is TRBV11-2 and J usage is TRBJ2-5, with 9 bases matching TRBD1. This CDR3 comprises 15 residues. Germline-derived CDR1 and CDR2 are SGHAT and FQNNGV. V lost 0 bases and J lost 4; bases outside the gene matches: 3. The CDR3 sequence is CASSLDGTGLETQYF. CDR3 coding DNA: TGTGCCAGCAGCTTAGATGGGACAGGGCTAGAGACCCAGTACTTC.

This chain connects TRBV9 to TRBJ2-2; 10 bases align to TRBD1. The length of the CDR3 is 16 residues. V lost 0 bases and J lost 7; bases outside the gene matches: 6. Looked up from germline, CDR1 is SGDLS and CDR2 is YYNGEE. CDR3 residues: CASSVAGDRGSGELFF. Here the CDR3 DNA reads TGTGCCAGCAGCGTAGCTGGGGACAGGGGTAGCGGGGAGCTGTTTTTT.

The rearrangement links TRBV5-6 to TRBJ1-1; maybe TRBD1 (5 bases). Germline V gene data show CDR1 as SGHDT and CDR2 as YYEEEE. Deletions cut 3 bases from V and 10 bases from J, with 19 bases between. CDR3 length: 14 residues. The CDR3, as DNA: TGTGCCAGCAGCTGGGGGTCGGGGCAGGAGCGAGCTTTCTTT. Translating gives CASSWGSGQERAFF.

This sequence joins TRBV6-1 and TRBJ2-3; the D call may be TRBD1 or TRBD2 (5 bases each). V lost 2 bases and J lost 1, with 10 bases in between. The germline V gene has CDR1 MNHNS and CDR2 SASEGT. This CDR3 region has 15 residues. The CDR3 loop reads CASSEIRGGTDTQYF. The CDR3 bases are TGTGCCAGCAGTGAAATTAGAGGGGGCACAGATACGCAGTATTTT.